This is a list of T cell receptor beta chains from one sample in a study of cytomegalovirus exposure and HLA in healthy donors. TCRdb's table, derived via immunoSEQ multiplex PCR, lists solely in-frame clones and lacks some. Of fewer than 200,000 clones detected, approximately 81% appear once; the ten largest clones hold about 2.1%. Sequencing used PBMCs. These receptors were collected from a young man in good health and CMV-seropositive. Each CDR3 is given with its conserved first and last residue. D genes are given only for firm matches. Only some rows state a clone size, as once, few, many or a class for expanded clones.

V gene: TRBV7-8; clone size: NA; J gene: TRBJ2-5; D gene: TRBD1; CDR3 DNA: TGTGCCAGCAGCTTATACAGGGGGGTCCAAGAGACCCAGTACTTC; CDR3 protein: CASSLYRGVQETQYF
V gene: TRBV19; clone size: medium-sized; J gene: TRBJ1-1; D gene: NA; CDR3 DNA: TGTGCCAGTAAAGGGGTCACTGAAGCTTTCTTT; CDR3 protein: CASKGVTEAFF
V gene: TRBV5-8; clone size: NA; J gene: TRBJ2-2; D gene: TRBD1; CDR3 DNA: TGTGCCAGCAGCTTGGGGGACAGGGGCACCGGGGAGCTGTTTTTT; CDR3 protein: CASSLGDRGTGELFF
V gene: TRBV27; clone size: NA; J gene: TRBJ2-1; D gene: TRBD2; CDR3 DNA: TGTGCCAGCAAACTAGCGGGGCCCTACAATGAGCAGTTCTTC; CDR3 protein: CASKLAGPYNEQFF
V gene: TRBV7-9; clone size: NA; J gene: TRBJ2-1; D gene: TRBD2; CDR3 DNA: TGTGCCAGCAGCTTAGGGGTTAGCGGGGAACACAATGAGCAGTTCTTC; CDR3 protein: CASSLGVSGEHNEQFF
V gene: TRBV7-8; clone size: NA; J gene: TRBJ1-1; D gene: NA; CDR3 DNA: TGTGCCAGCAGCTCATTTATGACAGGGAACACTGAAGCTTTCTTT; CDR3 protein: CASSSFMTGNTEAFF
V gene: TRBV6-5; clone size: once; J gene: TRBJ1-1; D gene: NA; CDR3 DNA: TGTGCCAGCAGGAGGACAGCTTCTAACACTGAAGCTTTCTTT; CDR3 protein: CASRRTASNTEAFF
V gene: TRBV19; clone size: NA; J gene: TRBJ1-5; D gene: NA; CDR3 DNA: TGTGCCAGTACCCCCGGGCAGGGCAGCAATCAGCCCCAGCATTTT; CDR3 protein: CASTPGQGSNQPQHF
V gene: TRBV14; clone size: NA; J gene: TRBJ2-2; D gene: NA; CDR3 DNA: TGTGCCAGCAGCCAAAGGCTCGCGGGGAACACCGGGGAGCTGTTTTTT; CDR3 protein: CASSQRLAGNTGELFF
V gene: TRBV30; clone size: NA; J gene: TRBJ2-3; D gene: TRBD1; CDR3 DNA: TGTGCCTGGAGACCGGGACAGGGGGCCACAGATACGCAGTATTTT; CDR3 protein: CAWRPGQGATDTQYF
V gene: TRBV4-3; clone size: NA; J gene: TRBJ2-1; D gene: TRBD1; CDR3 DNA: TGCGCCAGCAGCCAAGAGGGGACAGGTGGAGGTGAGCAGTTCTTC; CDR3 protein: CASSQEGTGGGEQFF
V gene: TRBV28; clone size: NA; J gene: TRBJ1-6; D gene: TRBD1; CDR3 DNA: TGTGCCAGCAGTTTGGGGACAGGGAATTCACCCCTCCACTTT; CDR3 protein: CASSLGTGNSPLHF
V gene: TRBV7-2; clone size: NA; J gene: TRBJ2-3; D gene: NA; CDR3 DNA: TGTGCCAGCAGCTTAGCCGGGCGGGGCGGCACAGATACGCAGTATTTT; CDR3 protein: CASSLAGRGGTDTQYF
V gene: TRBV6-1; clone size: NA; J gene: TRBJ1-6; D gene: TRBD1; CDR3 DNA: TGTGCCAGCAGTGTGACAGGGGCGGCTTCACCCCTCCACTTT; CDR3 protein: CASSVTGAASPLHF
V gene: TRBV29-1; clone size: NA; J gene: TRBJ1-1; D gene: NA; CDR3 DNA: TGCAGCGCCGGTACCGGGAGGAACACTGAAGCTTTCTTT; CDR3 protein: CSAGTGRNTEAFF
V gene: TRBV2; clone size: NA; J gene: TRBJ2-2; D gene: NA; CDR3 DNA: TGTGCCAGCACCCCGGTACGGAGCACCGGGGAGCTGTTTTTT; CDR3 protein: CASTPVRSTGELFF
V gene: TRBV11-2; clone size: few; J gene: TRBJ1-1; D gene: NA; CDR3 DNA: TGTGCCAGCAGCTCAACAGGAAAGTCAGCTTTCTTT; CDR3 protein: CASSSTGKSAFF
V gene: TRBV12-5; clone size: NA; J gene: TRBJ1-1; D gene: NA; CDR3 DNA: TGTGCTAGTGGTTCGGGCACAGGGTCCACTGAAGCTTTCTTT; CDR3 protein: CASGSGTGSTEAFF
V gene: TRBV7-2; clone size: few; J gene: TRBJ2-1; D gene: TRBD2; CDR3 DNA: TGTGCCAGCAGCTTAGACCCGCGACTAGCGGGCTACAATGAGCAGTTCTTC; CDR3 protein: CASSLDPRLAGYNEQFF
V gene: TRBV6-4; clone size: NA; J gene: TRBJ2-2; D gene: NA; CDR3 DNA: TGTGCCAGCAGTGACTCGAGGGAAGGGTCCGGGGAGCTGTTTTTT; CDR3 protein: CASSDSREGSGELFF
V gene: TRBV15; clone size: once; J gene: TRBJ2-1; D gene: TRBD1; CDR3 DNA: TGTGCCACCAGCAGACCCTCCGAGGGACAGGGGTTCAATGAGCAGTTCTTC; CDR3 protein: CATSRPSEGQGFNEQFF
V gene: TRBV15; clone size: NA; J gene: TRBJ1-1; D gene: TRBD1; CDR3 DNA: TGTGCCACCAGCAGAGTGGGGACAGGGAGGGAAGCTTTCTTT; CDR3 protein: CATSRVGTGREAFF
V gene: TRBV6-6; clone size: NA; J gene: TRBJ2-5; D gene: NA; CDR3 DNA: TGTGCCAGCAGTCGAGGGGGAACGGACCGAGAGACCCAGTACTTC; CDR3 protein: CASSRGGTDRETQYF
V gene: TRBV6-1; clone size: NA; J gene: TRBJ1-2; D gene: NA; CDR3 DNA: TGTGCCAGCCAAGAGCAGCCGGAGGGTCGTGGCTACACCTTC; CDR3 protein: CASQEQPEGRGYTF
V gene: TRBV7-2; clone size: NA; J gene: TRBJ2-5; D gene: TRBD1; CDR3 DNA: TGTGCCAGCAGCCAAGCGACAGGGTGGGAGACCCAGTACTTC; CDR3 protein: CASSQATGWETQYF
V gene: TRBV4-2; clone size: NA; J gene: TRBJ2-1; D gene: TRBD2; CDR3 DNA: TGTGCCAGCAGCCGCAGCGGGGTCTACAATGAGCAGTTCTTC; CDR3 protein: CASSRSGVYNEQFF
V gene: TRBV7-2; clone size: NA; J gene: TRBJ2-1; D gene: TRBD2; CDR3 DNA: TGTGCCAGCAGCTTTCGCGGGACTAGCGGGGGGAGCTCCTACAATGAGCAGTTCTTC; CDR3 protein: CASSFRGTSGGSSYNEQFF
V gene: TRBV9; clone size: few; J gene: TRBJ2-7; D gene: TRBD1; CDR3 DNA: TGTGCCAGCAGCGTAACAGGGGAAACCTACGAGCAGTACTTC; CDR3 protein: CASSVTGETYEQYF
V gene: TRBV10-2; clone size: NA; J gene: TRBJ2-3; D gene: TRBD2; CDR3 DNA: TGCGCCAGCAAAGGGACTAGCGGGGGAACAGATACGCAGTATTTT; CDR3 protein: CASKGTSGGTDTQYF
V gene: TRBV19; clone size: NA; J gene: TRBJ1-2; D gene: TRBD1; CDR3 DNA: TGTGCCAGTAGTCCCGCGACAGGGGGGAACTATGGCTACACCTTC; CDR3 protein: CASSPATGGNYGYTF
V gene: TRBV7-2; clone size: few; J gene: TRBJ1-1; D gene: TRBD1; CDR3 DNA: TGTGCCAGCAGCAACAATCCAGGGGGGTACACTGAAGCTTTCTTT; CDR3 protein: CASSNNPGGYTEAFF
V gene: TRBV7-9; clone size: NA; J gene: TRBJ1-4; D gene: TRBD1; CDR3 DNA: TGTGCCAGCAGCCTCCGACAGGGGAATGAAAAACTGTTTTTT; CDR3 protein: CASSLRQGNEKLFF
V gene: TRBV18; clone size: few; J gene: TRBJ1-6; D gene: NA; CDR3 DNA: TGTGCCAGCTCCAGCACAGTCAATTCACCCCTCCACTTT; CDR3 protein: CASSSTVNSPLHF
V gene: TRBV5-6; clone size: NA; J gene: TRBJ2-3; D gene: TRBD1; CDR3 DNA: TGTGCCAGCAGCTCAGGCAGGGGGCTTAGCACAGATACGCAGTATTTT; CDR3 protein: CASSSGRGLSTDTQYF
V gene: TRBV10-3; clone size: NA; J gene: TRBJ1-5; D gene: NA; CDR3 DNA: TGTGCCATCAGTGAGACGCTCCAGGGAAGAAATCAGCCCCAGCATTTT; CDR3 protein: CAISETLQGRNQPQHF
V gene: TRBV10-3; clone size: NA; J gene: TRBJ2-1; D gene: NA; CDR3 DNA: TGTGCCATCAGTGACCTTATCCGGGACAATGAGCAGTTCTTC; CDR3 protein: CAISDLIRDNEQFF
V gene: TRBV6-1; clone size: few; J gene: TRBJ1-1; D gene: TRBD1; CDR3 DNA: TGTGCCAGCAGGGGGGACAGGCCATTGAACACTGAAGCTTTCTTT; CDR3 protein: CASRGDRPLNTEAFF
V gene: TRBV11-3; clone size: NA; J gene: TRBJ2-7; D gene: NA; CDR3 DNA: TGTGCCAGCAGCCTGGGGGGGACAACCCTTTCCTACGAGCAGTACTTC; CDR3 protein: CASSLGGTTLSYEQYF
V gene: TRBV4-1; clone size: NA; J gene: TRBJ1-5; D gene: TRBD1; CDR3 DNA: TGCGCCAGCAGCCAACTACAGGGGGGCAATCAGCCCCAGCATTTT; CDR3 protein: CASSQLQGGNQPQHF
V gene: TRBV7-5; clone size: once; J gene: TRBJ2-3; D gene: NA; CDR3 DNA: TGTGCCAGAAGCTTAGTGATGCGGGGGGGCCCGGATACGCAGTATTTT; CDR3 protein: CARSLVMRGGPDTQYF
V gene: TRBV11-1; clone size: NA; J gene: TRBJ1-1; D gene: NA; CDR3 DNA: TGTGCCAGCAGCTTAGCCGGGGGGAACACTGAAGCTTTCTTT; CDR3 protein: CASSLAGGNTEAFF
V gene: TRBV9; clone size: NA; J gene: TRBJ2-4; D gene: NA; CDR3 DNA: TGTGCCAGCAATACGGGCGGGCCCAAAAACATTCAGTACTTC; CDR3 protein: CASNTGGPKNIQYF
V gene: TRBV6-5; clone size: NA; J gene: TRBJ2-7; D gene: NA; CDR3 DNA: TGTGCCAGCAGTTACCTCGTCTCCTACGAGCAGTACTTC; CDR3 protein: CASSYLVSYEQYF
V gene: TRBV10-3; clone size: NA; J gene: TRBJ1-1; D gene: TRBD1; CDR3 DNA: TGTGCCATCACCCCAGGGGGCGCAGATAACACTGAAGCTTTCTTT; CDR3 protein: CAITPGGADNTEAFF
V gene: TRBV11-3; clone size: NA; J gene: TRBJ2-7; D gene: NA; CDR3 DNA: TGTGCCAGCAGCCCCGGGACTCGAGACGAGCAGTACTTC; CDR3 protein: CASSPGTRDEQYF
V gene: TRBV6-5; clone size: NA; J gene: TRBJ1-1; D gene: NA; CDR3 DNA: TGTGCCAGCACCCCCGGAGGGTTGAACACTGAAGCTTTCTTT; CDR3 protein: CASTPGGLNTEAFF
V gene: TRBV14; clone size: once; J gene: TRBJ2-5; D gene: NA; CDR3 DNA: TGTGCCAGCAGCCGCACTCGTGGCGGGTACCAAGAGACCCAGTACTTC; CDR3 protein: CASSRTRGGYQETQYF
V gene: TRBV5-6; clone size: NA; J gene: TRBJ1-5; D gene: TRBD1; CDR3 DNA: TGTGCCAGCAGCTTGGCAGGGGGCGGCCGGCCCCAGCATTTT; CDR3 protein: CASSLAGGGRPQHF
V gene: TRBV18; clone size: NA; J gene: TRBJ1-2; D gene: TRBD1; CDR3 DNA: TGTGCCAGCTCCCCAGACGGGACAGCCTATGGCTACACCTTC; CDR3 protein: CASSPDGTAYGYTF
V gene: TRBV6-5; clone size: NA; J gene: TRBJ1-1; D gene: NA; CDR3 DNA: TGTGCCAGCAGGCCTTCGGGAGGTATGAACACTGAAGCTTTCTTT; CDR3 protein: CASRPSGGMNTEAFF
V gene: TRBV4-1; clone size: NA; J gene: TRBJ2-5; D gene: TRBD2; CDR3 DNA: TGCGCCAGCAGTTCTCTGGACACCGGGACTAGCGGGGGGGCCGGAGAGACCCAGTACTTC; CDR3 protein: CASSSLDTGTSGGAGETQYF
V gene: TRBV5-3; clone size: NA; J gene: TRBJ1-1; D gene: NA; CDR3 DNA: TGTGCCAGAAGCCCAAATCAAAACACTGAAGCTTTCTTT; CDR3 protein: CARSPNQNTEAFF
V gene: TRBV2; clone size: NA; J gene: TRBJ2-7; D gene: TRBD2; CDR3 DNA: TGTGCCAGCAATTCTAAGCGGGATAGCTCCTACGAGCAGTACTTC; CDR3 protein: CASNSKRDSSYEQYF
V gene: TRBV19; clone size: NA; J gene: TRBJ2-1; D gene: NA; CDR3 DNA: TGTGCCAGTAGTATTGTCGGGGGGCCCTACTACAATGAGCAGTTCTTC; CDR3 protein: CASSIVGGPYYNEQFF